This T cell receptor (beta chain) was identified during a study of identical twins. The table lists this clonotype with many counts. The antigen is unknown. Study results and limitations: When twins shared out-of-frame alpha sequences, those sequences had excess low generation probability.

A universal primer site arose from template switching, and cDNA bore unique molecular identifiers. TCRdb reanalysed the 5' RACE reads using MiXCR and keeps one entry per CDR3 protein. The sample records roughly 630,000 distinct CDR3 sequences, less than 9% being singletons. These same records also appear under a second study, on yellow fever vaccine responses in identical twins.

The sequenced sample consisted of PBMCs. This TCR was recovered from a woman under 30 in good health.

The CDR3 protein is CASSDLSGGASLDTQYF. The DNA for the CDR3 is TGCGCCAGCAGCGACCTTAGCGGGGGGGCAAGTCTGGATACGCAGTATTTT. The chain employs TRBV5-1 and TRBJ2-3; 11 positions agree with TRBD2. The length of the CDR3 is 17 residues. Germline V lookup: CDR1 SGHRS, CDR2 YFSETQ. J gave up 6 bases and V 4 bases, and 13 bases lay outside the gene matches.